The 8 T cell receptor beta chains listed next were all sequenced from one sample in a study of cytomegalovirus exposure and HLA in healthy donors. Amplification used 60 Vbeta primers and 13 Jbeta primers. Clones were sequenced by immunoSEQ multiplex PCR, and TCRdb holds only the in-frame ones, with some missing. The data show 90,000 to 120,000 clones, around 77% seen once. The source material was PBMCs. The source of these receptors is a man between 18 and 29 years old in good health and CMV-seronegative.

The chain has TRBV4-3 and TRBJ1-6; D gene unclear. Germline V gives CDR1 LGHNA, CDR2 YSLEER. The CDR3 runs 12 residues. With 4 bases removed from V and 7 bases from J, the gap between germline ends came to 5 bases. This chain's CDR3 is CASSLGNSPLHF. Here the CDR3 DNA reads TGCGCCAGCAGCCTCGGGAATTCACCCCTCCACTTT.

V is TRBV6-5 and J is TRBJ1-5; 8 bases fit TRBD1. The CDR3 has 13 residues. The germline V gene encodes CDR1 MNHEY and CDR2 SVGAGI. Unmatched junction bases numbered 4, after V lost 8 bases and J lost 4 bases. CDR3 coding DNA: TGTGCCAGCGGGAGACAGGGGAATCAGCCCCAGCATTTT. This sequence encodes CASGRQGNQPQHF.

The chain has TRBV7-9 and TRBJ2-3, with D tentatively TRBD1 (6 bases). V lost 1 base, J lost 1 base, and 6 bases lay in between. The CDR3 loop spans 14 amino acids. The germline V gene encodes CDR1 SEHNR and CDR2 FQNEAQ (reference sequence). CDR3 protein: CASSLEGGTDTQYF. In DNA form, the CDR3 reads TGTGCCAGCAGCTTAGAGGGGGGCACAGATACGCAGTATTTT.

V and J are TRBV5-4 and TRBJ1-1; maybe TRBD1 (6 bases). Germline CDR1 SGHNT, CDR2 YYREEE (reference sequence). V was cut by 8 bases and J by 1 base, with 12 bases left in between. The CDR3 consists of 13 residues. The CDR3 reads CASKPGQNTEAFF. The CDR3 DNA reads TGTGCCAGTAAACCGGGACAGAACACTGAAGCTTTCTTT.

The J gene is TRBJ2-3, the V gene TRBV7-7; 7 nucleotides align to TRBD2. Germline CDR1 and CDR2: SSHAT and FNYEAQ (reference sequence). J was trimmed by 5 bases and V by 4 bases; bases with no gene match: 3. There are 13 residues in the CDR3. CDR3 in DNA: TGTGCCAGCAGCTCGGGACTACTAGATACGCAGTATTTT. It yields the protein CASSSGLLDTQYF.

This clone was counted a few times. The chain couples TRBV27 to TRBJ2-7; TRBD2 is a possible D gene (5 bases). Deletions cut 5 bases from V and 3 bases from J, with 20 bases between. The CDR3 has 16 amino acids. Germline CDR1 is MNHEY and CDR2 is SMNVEV (reference sequence). CDR3 loop: CASSAVRASTLYEQYF. In DNA form, the CDR3 reads TGTGCCAGCAGTGCGGTAAGGGCTAGCACCCTCTACGAGCAGTACTTC.

CDR3 amino acids: CASSFSGYEQYF. CDR3 nucleotide sequence: TGTGCCAGCAGCTTTTCCGGCTACGAGCAGTACTTC. The chain uses TRBV5-6 and TRBJ2-7; D is ambiguous. CDR1 and CDR2 (germline): SGHDT, YYEEEE. The CDR3 has 12 amino acids. V was cut by 2 bases and J by 3 bases, with 6 bases left in between.

The chain recombines TRBV12-5 with TRBJ2-1; 7 bases align to TRBD1. In germline, CDR1 is LGHNT, CDR2 FRNRAP. Trimming removed 5 bases from V and 1 base from J; junction bases left unmatched: 5. The CDR3 length is 15 residues. CDR3 DNA: TGTGCTAGTGGTAACACAGGGGTTTCCTACAATGAGCAGTTCTTC. Protein product: CASGNTGVSYNEQFF.